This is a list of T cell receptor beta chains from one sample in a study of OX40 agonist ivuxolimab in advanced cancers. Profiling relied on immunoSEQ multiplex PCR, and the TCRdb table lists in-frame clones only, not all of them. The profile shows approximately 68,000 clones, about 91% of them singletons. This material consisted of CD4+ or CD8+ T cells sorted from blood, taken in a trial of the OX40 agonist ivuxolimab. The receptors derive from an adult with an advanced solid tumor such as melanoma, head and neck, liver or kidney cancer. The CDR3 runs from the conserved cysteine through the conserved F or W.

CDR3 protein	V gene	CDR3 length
CAISPAGGDYGYTF	TRBV6-1	14
CASRQFQDSPLHF	TRBV6-5	13
CASSPRGLAGHHSSYEQYF	TRBV14	19
CASSSTGGINEQFF	TRBV7-2	14
CASSSSGVGNTIYF	TRBV7-8	14
CAWSRIDFYEQYF	TRBV30	13
CASSLESEQYF	TRBV5-4	11
CAWSGGQVGTEAFF	TRBV30	14
CASSLAGGENIQYF	TRBV7-9	14
CASSFPEGTDTQYF	TRBV5-5	14
CASSYLGGNTEAFF	TRBV6-5	14
CASSPYGSPLHF	TRBV27	12
CASSPRGGAGANVLTF	TRBV7-3	16
CASSVAVLAGNTDTQYF	TRBV9	17